The T cell receptor beta chain described here comes from a study of cytomegalovirus exposure and HLA in healthy donors. Points on this clone: Its antigen is as yet unknown. An end of the junction differs from the germline gene, which may be a read error.

Study results and limitations: The only immune exposure information that was available was CMV serostatus. Highest at DRB1 and lowest at HLA-C, TCR association rates differed among HLA loci in a later analysis.

Vbeta (60) and Jbeta (13) primers were used in the PCR. Authors' processing steps: An analysis that came later counted 60 million to 80 million unique TCR beta chains, approximately 10 million shared. The method was immunoSEQ multiplex PCR; TCRdb's version includes in-frame clones alone and lacks a portion of them. That table supplies the V and J calls and clone size; D and trimming were determined from the DNA. The sample includes about 140,000 clones, 88% of them seen just once. The TCR comes from a woman aged 40 to 50 in good health and CMV-seronegative. Input material: PBMCs.

The CDR3 coding sequence is TGTGCCACCCCCTCTAGGACTAGCGGGGGGATCTTC. Its translation: CATPSRTSGGIF. The chain links TRBV28 to TRBJ2-1; 14 bases match TRBD2. Germline lookup yields CDR1 MDHEN and CDR2 SYDVKM. This CDR3 region has 12 residues.